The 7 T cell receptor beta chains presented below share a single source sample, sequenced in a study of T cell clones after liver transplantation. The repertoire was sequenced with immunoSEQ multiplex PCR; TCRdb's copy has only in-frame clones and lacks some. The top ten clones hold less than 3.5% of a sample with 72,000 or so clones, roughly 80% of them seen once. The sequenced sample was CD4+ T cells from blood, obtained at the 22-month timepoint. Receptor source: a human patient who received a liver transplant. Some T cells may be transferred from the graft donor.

The CDR3 sequence is CASSWGLPATTTGELFF. The CDR3 nucleotides read TGTGCCAGCAGTTGGGGACTTCCTGCTACTACCACCGGGGAGCTGTTTTTT. The rearrangement uses TRBV5-6 and TRBJ2-2; tentatively, D is TRBD2 (6 bases). The CDR3 contains 17 residues. Trimming removed 5 bases from V and 4 bases from J, with 21 bases in between. Germline V gives CDR1 SGHDT, CDR2 YYEEEE.

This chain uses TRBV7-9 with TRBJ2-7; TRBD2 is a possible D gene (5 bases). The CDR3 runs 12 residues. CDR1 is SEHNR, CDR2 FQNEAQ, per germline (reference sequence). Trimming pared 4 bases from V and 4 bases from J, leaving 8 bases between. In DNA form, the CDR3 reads TGTGCCAGCAGCTCACTAGGATACGAGCAGTACTTC. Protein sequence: CASSSLGYEQYF.

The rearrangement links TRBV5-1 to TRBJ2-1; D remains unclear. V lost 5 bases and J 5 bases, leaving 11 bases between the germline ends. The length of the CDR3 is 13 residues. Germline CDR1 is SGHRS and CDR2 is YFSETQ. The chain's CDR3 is CASRQLGNNEQFF. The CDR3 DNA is TGCGCCAGCAGGCAACTTGGGAACAATGAGCAGTTCTTC.

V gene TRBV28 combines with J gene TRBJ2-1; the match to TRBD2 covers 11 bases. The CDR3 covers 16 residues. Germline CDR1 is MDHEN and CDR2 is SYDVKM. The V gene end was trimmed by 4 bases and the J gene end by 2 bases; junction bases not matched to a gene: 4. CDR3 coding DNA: TGTGCCAGCAGTTCGGTTAGCGGGAGGGCCTACAATGAGCAGTTCTTC. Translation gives CASSSVSGRAYNEQFF.

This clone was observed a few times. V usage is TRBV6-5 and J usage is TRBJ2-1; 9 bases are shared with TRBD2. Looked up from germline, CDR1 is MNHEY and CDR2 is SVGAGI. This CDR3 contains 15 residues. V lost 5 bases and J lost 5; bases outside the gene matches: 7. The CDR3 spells CASSAGLAFNNEQFF. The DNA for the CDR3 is TGTGCCAGCAGTGCCGGACTAGCGTTCAACAATGAGCAGTTCTTC.

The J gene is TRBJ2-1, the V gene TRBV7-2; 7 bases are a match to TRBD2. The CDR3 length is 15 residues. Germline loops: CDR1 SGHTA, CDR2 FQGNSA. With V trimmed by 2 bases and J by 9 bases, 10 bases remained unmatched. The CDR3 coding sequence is TGTGCCAGCAGCTTAAGGGGACTACCTAGGATTGAGCAGTTCTTC. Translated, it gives CASSLRGLPRIEQFF.

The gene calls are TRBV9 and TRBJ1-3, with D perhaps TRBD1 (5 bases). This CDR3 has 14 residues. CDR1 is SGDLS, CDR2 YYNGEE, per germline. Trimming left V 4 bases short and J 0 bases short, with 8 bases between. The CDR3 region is CASSPGPSGNTIYF. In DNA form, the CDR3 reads TGTGCCAGCAGCCCGGGACCCTCTGGAAACACCATATATTTT.